These 21 T cell receptor beta chains originate from one sample sequenced in a study of metastatic and nonmetastatic thyroid tumors (dated by TCRdb to about 2020). The method behind the library was PCR. For sequencing, an Illumina HiSeq 4000 was employed. The raw public reads went through TCRdb reprocessing: fastp at Q25, MiXCR clone calling, in-frame beta chains kept. A total of 30,000 to 45,000 clones appear in this sample, under 25% of them only once. The top ten clones comprise around 15% of the sample. No patient had received any treatment before thyroid surgery. Input material: blood. The origin of the receptors is a female donor with papillary thyroid cancer or a benign thyroid nodule (not recorded which). Some clones in this sample may be carry-over from other donors' samples.

A word on this clone: One end of the junction fails to match germline, which may point to a read error. The V and J genes are TRBV6-1 and TRBJ2-1; 11 bases line up with TRBD2. Per germline, CDR1 MNHNS and CDR2 SASEGT. CDR3 size: 16 residues. CDR3 amino acids: CVSTLRRLAGLNEQFF. The CDR3 nucleotides are TGTGTCAGCACACTGCGACGACTAGCGGGATTAAATGAGCAGTTCTTC.

This clone showed up many times. The genes are TRBV7-2 and TRBJ2-7, with no clear D. Germline CDR1 SGHTA, CDR2 FQGNSA. Trimming removed 1 base at V and 2 bases at J, with 9 bases between. The CDR3 consists of 14 residues. The CDR3 DNA reads as TGTGCCAGCAGCTTAGGGCTTTCCGCCTACGAGCAGTACTTC. Protein: CASSLGLSAYEQYF.

In its sample, this clone ranks as medium-sized. In DNA form, the CDR3 reads TGCAGTGCTAGAGATCTGACAGGGGAAAACTATGGCTACACCTTC. It encodes CSARDLTGENYGYTF. The chain recombines TRBV20-1 with TRBJ1-2, with TRBD1 identical over 8 bases. The germline CDR1 and CDR2 sequences are DFQATT and SNEGSKA (reference sequence). Unmatched junction bases numbered 5, after V lost 0 bases and J lost 2 bases. The CDR3 spans 15 residues.

Ten or more counts support this clone. The V and J genes are TRBV18 and TRBJ1-6, with D tentatively TRBD1 (5 bases). Germline V lookup: CDR1 KGHSH, CDR2 LQKENI. This CDR3 is built from 14 residues. Trimming left V 2 bases short and J 7 bases short, with 9 bases between. The CDR3 loop reads CASSPDSTNSPLHF. DNA of the CDR3: TGTGCCAGCTCACCAGACAGTACAAATTCACCCCTCCACTTT. The variable domain in full, with the rest retrieved from reference TRBV18 and TRBJ1-6, is NAGVMQNPRHLVRRRGQEARLRCSPMKGHSHVYWYRQLPEEGLKFMVYLQKENIIDESGMPKERFSAEFPKEGPSILRIQQVVRGDSAAYFCASSPDSTNSPLHFGNGTRLTVT.

This clone has at least ten counts. V usage is TRBV18 and J usage is TRBJ1-1; D unclear. The V and J ends lost 6 bases and 0 bases respectively, with 17 bases between them. The CDR3 covers 16 residues. Germline lookup yields CDR1 KGHSH and CDR2 LQKENI. The CDR3 coding sequence is TGTGCCAGCTCCGAATGGCTGGGGTCCATGAACACTGAAGCTTTCTTT. Protein sequence: CASSEWLGSMNTEAFF.

The table lists this clone with many counts. The chain recombines TRBV9 with TRBJ2-7; no clear D gene. V was pared by 0 bases and J by 2 bases, with 9 bases between. The CDR3 totals 14 residues. Germline lookup yields CDR1 SGDLS and CDR2 YYNGEE. The CDR3 spells CASSVGAEPYEQYF. The DNA of the CDR3 is TGTGCCAGCAGCGTAGGGGCGGAACCCTACGAGCAGTACTTC.

This clone was detected a few times. The chain employs TRBV2 and TRBJ1-5; 8 bases match TRBD1. The trim removed 6 bases at V and 5 bases at J, leaving 9 bases unmatched. Germline CDR1 and CDR2: SNHLY and FYNNEI. The CDR3 runs 15 residues. The CDR3 DNA reads as TGTGCCAGCAGGCCGCCAGGGGGCGGTTATCAGCCCCAGCATTTT. This codes for CASRPPGGGYQPQHF.

This clone was seen many times. Since a much larger clone is just one base distant, this may be a read error. This CDR3 is missing its conserved last phenylalanine or tryptophan, likely due to a read error. The rearrangement joins TRBV6-1 to TRBJ2-7; no clear D. With 6 bases removed from V and 3 bases from J, the gap between germline ends came to 6 bases. CDR1 is MNHNS and CDR2 is SASEGT in the germline V gene. This CDR3 comprises 11 residues. The CDR3, as DNA: TGTGCCAGCAGGGATCTCTACGAGCAGTACTCC. It specifies CASRDLYEQYS.

The chain carries TRBV11-2 and TRBJ2-7; D possibly corresponds to TRBD1 (6 bases). This CDR3 has 14 amino acids. Germline V CDR1 and CDR2: SGHAT, FQNNGV. The germline V and J ends were trimmed by 3 bases and 4 bases, with 13 bases remaining between them. As DNA, the CDR3 is TGTGCCAGCAGCTTGGTCGGGACAATTTACGAGCAGTACTTC. As protein: CASSLVGTIYEQYF.

Note on this clone: A much larger clone is a single base away; this may be a read error. This chain joins TRBV20-1 and TRBJ2-5; D possibly corresponds to TRBD2 (5 bases). Looked up from germline, CDR1 is DFQATT and CDR2 is SNEGSKA (reference sequence). This CDR3 has 13 amino acids. CDR3 amino acids: CSSRAGLGETQYF. The CDR3 DNA is TGCAGTTCTAGAGCCGGACTTGGGGAGACCCAGTACTTC.

To note about this clone: It may be a read error: a sequence one base away is much more abundant. The same CDR3 arises from other DNA sequences in this sample as well. This sequence joins TRBV30 and TRBJ2-3; 11 bases line up with TRBD2. The CDR3 sequence is 19 residues long. With 2 bases clipped from V and 1 base from J, the junction kept 14 bases outside the gene matches. CDR1 is GTSNPN, CDR2 SVGIG, per germline (reference sequence). The CDR3 coding sequence is TGTGCCTGGAGTAGGAGGGCACTTAGCGGGAGGGCCCGCACAGATACGCAGTATTTT. It is translated as CAWSRRALSGRARTDTQYF.

This clone was seen a few times. Other DNA sequences in the same sample also yield this CDR3. The J gene is TRBJ2-1, the V gene TRBV6-1; the D is unclear. The germline V and J ends were trimmed by 1 base and 4 bases, with 14 bases remaining between them. This CDR3 has 16 amino acids. CDR1 is MNHNS and CDR2 is SASEGT in the germline V gene. CDR3 region: CASSEVASGIYNEQFF. The CDR3 region has the DNA TGTGCCAGCAGTGAAGTGGCTAGTGGTATATACAATGAGCAGTTCTTC.

At least ten counts were recorded for this clone. The chain employs TRBV11-1 and TRBJ2-3, with TRBD2 matching over 8 bases. Losses at the gene ends were 4 bases for V and 3 bases for J; bases not matched to a gene: 15. The germline V gene encodes CDR1 SGHAT and CDR2 FQDESV (reference sequence). The CDR3 sequence is 18 residues long. CDR3 amino acids: CASSSLDPTSGATDTQYF. The CDR3 bases are TGTGCCAGCAGCTCCCTAGACCCCACTAGCGGAGCGACAGATACGCAGTATTTT.

The V and J genes are TRBV20-1 and TRBJ1-1; no clear D. The V end lost 2 bases, the J end lost 0 bases, and 10 bases lay between the germline ends. The CDR3 has 14 amino acids. Germline assignment: CDR1 DFQATT and CDR2 SNEGSKA (reference sequence). The CDR3 DNA is TGCAGTGCTAGACAGTCCCCTATGAACACTGAAGCTTTCTTT. Translated, it gives CSARQSPMNTEAFF.

This clone was observed at least ten times. The gene calls are TRBV5-1 and TRBJ2-1, with D perhaps TRBD2 (5 bases). This CDR3 is built from 16 residues. V was pared by 0 bases and J by 5 bases, with 15 bases between. Germline lookup yields CDR1 SGHRS and CDR2 YFSETQ. This CDR3 reads CASSLEVGVGHNEQFF. The CDR3, as DNA: TGCGCCAGCAGCTTGGAGGTGGGAGTAGGGCACAATGAGCAGTTCTTC.

This clone was observed many times. This chain links TRBV19 with TRBJ2-1, with TRBD2 identical over 8 bases. This CDR3 region has 16 residues. V shed 3 bases and J 5 bases; nucleotides not matched to a gene: 9. Germline V gives CDR1 LNHDA, CDR2 SQIVND (reference sequence). The CDR3 sequence: CASSIYSGRTNNEQFF. CDR3 DNA sequence: TGTGCCAGTAGTATTTACAGCGGGAGAACCAACAATGAGCAGTTCTTC.

The V and J genes are TRBV11-2 and TRBJ1-3; D is ambiguous. The germline V and J ends were trimmed by 5 bases and 2 bases, with 10 bases remaining between them. Looked up from germline, CDR1 is SGHAT and CDR2 is FQNNGV. The CDR3 loop spans 14 amino acids. The CDR3 DNA follows: TGTGCCAGCAGCATTACAGACCCTGGAAACACCATATATTTT. Translation: CASSITDPGNTIYF.

In its sample, this clone was seen many times. V usage is TRBV6-1 and J usage is TRBJ2-5; no reliable D call. CDR3 length: 16 residues. Per the germline V gene, CDR1 is MNHNS and CDR2 is SASEGT. V dropped 2 bases and J dropped 3 bases, with 16 bases sitting between them. CDR3 residues: CASSESRITLEETQYF. The CDR3 nucleotides are TGTGCCAGCAGTGAAAGTCGTATAACTTTAGAAGAGACCCAGTACTTC.

The chain combines TRBV19 with TRBJ2-7; 7 nucleotides line up with TRBD1. Germline CDR1 is LNHDA and CDR2 is SQIVND (reference sequence). The CDR3 spans 14 residues. V lost 6 bases and J lost 2; bases outside the gene matches: 7. The CDR3 nucleotides are TGTGCCAGTAGCGACCGGGACAGAGCCTACGAGCAGTACTTC. Protein: CASSDRDRAYEQYF. Variable domain in full (rest from reference TRBV19 and TRBJ2-7): DGGITQSPKYLFRKEGQNVTLSCEQNLNHDAMYWYRQDPGQGLRLIYYSQIVNDFQKGDIAEGYSVSREKKESFPLTVTSAQKNPTAFYLCASSDRDRAYEQYFGPGTRLTVT.

J is TRBJ1-5 and V is TRBV20-1; D may be TRBD1 (5 bases). Trimming pared 2 bases from V and 11 bases from J, leaving 16 bases between. The CDR3 loop spans 13 amino acids. Per germline, CDR1 DFQATT and CDR2 SNEGSKA (reference sequence). The chain's CDR3 is CSARSTWDGAQHF. The CDR3 DNA follows: TGCAGTGCTAGATCGACGTGGGACGGGGCCCAGCATTTT.

This clone was found many times. This chain connects TRBV2 to TRBJ2-4; D gene unclear. Germline lookup yields CDR1 SNHLY and CDR2 FYNNEI. The CDR3 length is 11 residues. V was cut by 5 bases and J by 8 bases, with 7 bases left in between. CDR3 bases: TGTGCCAGCAGTTCAGAGTACATTCAGTACTTC. This sequence encodes CASSSEYIQYF.